The 23 T cell receptor beta chains below all came from one sample that was sequenced in a study of CD8 T cells in Susac syndrome. RNA in amounts of roughly 0.5 to 1 ug was reverse transcribed with random hexamers. TCRdb re-analysed the immunoSEQ multiplex PCR reads in MiXCR, keeping a single row per CDR3 protein. Seen here are approximately 150,000 distinct CDR3 sequences, 95% observed once, and the top ten hold approximately 0.11%. The sequenced sample consisted of CD4+ T cells from PBMCs. The receptors come from a human donor with multiple sclerosis.

The chain is built from TRBV12-3 or TRBV12-4 and TRBJ1-1, with D unclear. Trimming took off 7 bases at V and 4 bases at J, with 16 bases between the two ends. The CDR3 has 14 residues. The CDR3 DNA follows: TGTGCCAGCACCAACATCAAGGGCGGCACTGAAGCTTTCTTT. Translating it yields CASTNIKGGTEAFF.

This chain uses TRBV29-1 with TRBJ2-5; D is possibly TRBD1 (6 bases). V gave up 7 bases and J gave up 5 bases, with 20 bases separating them. The CDR3 sequence is 14 residues long. Germline-derived CDR1 and CDR2 are SQVTM and ANQGSEA. CDR3 nucleotide sequence: TGCAGCGCCCGACGATCAGGGGTGGAGGAGACCCAGTACTTC. Its protein product is CSARRSGVEETQYF.

This chain connects TRBV30 to TRBJ1-5; D call uncertain. V was shortened by 2 bases and J by 1 base, with 9 bases between the two germline ends. The CDR3 contains 14 residues. Germline V lookup: CDR1 GTSNPN, CDR2 SVGIG (reference sequence). CDR3 coding DNA: TGTGCCTGGAGTCAAGAAGGGAGCAATCAGCCCCAGCATTTT. Translated, it gives CAWSQEGSNQPQHF.

The CDR3 protein is CASSPRGDTQYF. Written as DNA, the CDR3 is TGTGCCAGCTCACCTCGGGGAGATACGCAGTATTTT. The chain combines TRBV18 with TRBJ2-3; tentative D call: TRBD2 (5 bases). CDR3 length: 12 residues. Germline assignment: CDR1 KGHSH and CDR2 LQKENI. V was shortened by 3 bases and J by 5 bases, with 6 bases between the two germline ends.

The chain couples TRBV20-1 to TRBJ1-1; D possibly corresponds to TRBD1 (6 bases). Germline V gene lookup returns CDR1 DFQATT and CDR2 SNEGSKA (reference sequence). CDR3 length equals 14 residues. The V and J ends lost 6 bases and 8 bases respectively, with 22 bases between them. Here the CDR3 reads CSAGKSGTSEEAFF. The CDR3 nucleotides are TGCAGTGCGGGAAAGAGCGGGACAAGCGAAGAAGCTTTCTTT.

The chain combines TRBV24-1 with TRBJ2-1; 10 nucleotides align to TRBD1. From germline, CDR1 is KGHDR and CDR2 SFDVKD. The CDR3 extends over 16 amino acids. The V gene end was trimmed by 7 bases and the J gene end by 4 bases; junction bases not matched to a gene: 9. In DNA, the CDR3 is TGTGCCACCAGCGAGGTCGGACAGGGGGAATACAATGAGCAGTTCTTC. Amino acid sequence: CATSEVGQGEYNEQFF.

The rearrangement joins TRBV9 to TRBJ1-6, with D unresolved. Germline CDR1 is SGDLS and CDR2 is YYNGEE. The CDR3 sequence is 13 residues long. V was shortened by 2 bases and J by 8 bases, with 8 bases between the two germline ends. The CDR3 spells CASSVSSDSPLHF. The CDR3 DNA is TGTGCCAGCAGCGTTTCGTCGGATTCACCCCTCCACTTT.

This chain connects TRBV18 to TRBJ2-5; 13 bases map to TRBD2. This CDR3 comprises 15 residues. CDR1 and CDR2 from the germline V gene are KGHSH and LQKENI. J lost 4 bases, V lost 3 bases, and 2 bases had no gene match. Here the CDR3 reads CASSPGLAGTETQYF. The DNA of the CDR3 is TGTGCCAGCTCACCGGGACTAGCGGGAACAGAGACCCAGTACTTC.

This chain links TRBV2 with TRBJ2-2, with D tentatively TRBD1 (6 bases). Trimming shortened V by 2 bases and J by 4 bases, and 11 bases separated the two germline ends. The CDR3 extends over 15 amino acids. Germline V gene lookup returns CDR1 SNHLY and CDR2 FYNNEI. The CDR3 sequence: CASSESGVSTGELFF. The DNA for the CDR3 is TGTGCCAGCAGTGAATCAGGGGTCAGCACCGGGGAGCTGTTTTTT.

The V gene is TRBV7-2, the J gene TRBJ2-3; TRBD2 matches 8 bases. V gave up 4 bases and J gave up 3 bases; unmatched junction bases: 6. Germline-derived CDR1 and CDR2 are SGHTA and FQGNSA. The CDR3 contains 15 residues. This CDR3 reads CASSSGGLKTDTQYF. DNA of the CDR3: TGTGCCAGCAGCTCGGGGGGGCTTAAAACAGATACGCAGTATTTT.

The chain recombines TRBV6-5 with TRBJ1-5; the D gene is possibly TRBD1 (6 bases). This CDR3 contains 15 residues. The germline V gene has CDR1 MNHEY and CDR2 SVGAGI. Trimming took 4 bases from V and 1 from J, leaving 11 bases between them. The CDR3 DNA sequence: TGTGCCAGCAGTTCCGCAGGGGCAAGCAATCAGCCCCAGCATTTT. Encoded protein: CASSSAGASNQPQHF.

The chain has TRBV29-1 and TRBJ2-1, with 7 bases matching TRBD2. V lost 0 bases to trimming and J lost 0 bases; unmatched junction nucleotides: 5. The V gene's germline CDR1 is SQVTM and CDR2 ANQGSEA. The CDR3 is 16 residues long. The CDR3, as DNA: TGCAGCGTTGAAGATATCCTAGCGGTCTCCTACAATGAGCAGTTCTTC. Amino acid sequence: CSVEDILAVSYNEQFF.

This sequence joins TRBV20-1 and TRBJ2-5, with unresolved D. CDR1 and CDR2 from the germline V gene are DFQATT and SNEGSKA (reference sequence). This CDR3 has 13 residues. The V end was cut by 7 bases, the J end by 5 bases, with 17 bases between. This chain's CDR3 is CSGFFGLEETQYF. CDR3 nucleotides: TGCAGTGGCTTTTTTGGGCTAGAGGAGACCCAGTACTTC.

The V and J genes are TRBV30 and TRBJ1-2; TRBD1 is a possible D gene (5 bases). In germline, CDR1 is GTSNPN, CDR2 SVGIG (reference sequence). This CDR3 is 14 amino acids long. Trimming left V 2 bases short and J 6 bases short, with 16 bases between. CDR3 sequence reads: CAWSNMGQGDGYTF. The CDR3 DNA is TGTGCCTGGAGTAACATGGGGCAGGGCGATGGCTACACCTTC.

This rearrangement joins TRBV7-8 to TRBJ2-2; D might be TRBD2 (6 bases). Per the germline V gene, CDR1 is SGHVS and CDR2 is FQNEAQ. V was clipped by 4 bases and J by 5 bases, with 14 bases between them. There are 15 residues in the CDR3. CDR3 nucleotides: TGTGCCAGCAGCTATCGACTAGGTGGAACCGGGGAGCTGTTTTTT. It encodes CASSYRLGGTGELFF. Complete variable domain (other parts from reference TRBV7-8 and TRBJ2-2): GAGVSQSPRYKVAKRGQDVALRCDPISGHVSLFWYQQALGQGPEFLTYFQNEAQLDKSGLPSDRFFAERPEGSVSTLKIQRTQQEDSAVYLCASSYRLGGTGELFFGEGSRLTVL.

The chain is built from TRBV19 and TRBJ2-7; unclear D gene. The CDR3 runs 15 residues. V was trimmed by 8 bases and J by 3 bases, leaving 20 bases between them. Germline values: CDR1 LNHDA, CDR2 SQIVND (reference sequence). The CDR3 here is CASPPLTVNHYEQYF. CDR3 in DNA: TGTGCCAGTCCCCCATTGACTGTGAATCACTACGAGCAGTACTTC.

This chain uses TRBV4-1 with TRBJ1-2, with D possibly TRBD1 on 5 matching bases. The ends were cut back, 0 bases at V and 7 bases at J, with 18 bases in the middle. CDR1 MGHRA and CDR2 YSYEKL come from the germline V gene. The CDR3 runs 16 residues. The CDR3 region has the DNA TGCGCCAGCAGCCAAGAAACTCCAGGGATATTCTCTGGCTACACCTTC. Encoded protein: CASSQETPGIFSGYTF.

The chain recombines TRBV5-1 with TRBJ2-1; no reliable D call. V was clipped by 0 bases and J by 7 bases, with 11 bases between them. The CDR3 contains 14 residues. The germline CDR1 and CDR2 sequences are SGHRS and YFSETQ. The CDR3 region has the DNA TGCGCCAGCAGCTTGGAACGGAACCGGAATGAGCAGTTCTTC. This gives the protein CASSLERNRNEQFF. The whole variable domain, filled in from reference TRBV5-1 and TRBJ2-1, reads KAGVTQTPRYLIKTRGQQVTLSCSPISGHRSVSWYQQTPGQGLQFLFEYFSETQRNKGNFPGRFSGRQFSNSRSEMNVSTLELGDSALYLCASSLERNRNEQFFGPGTRLTVL.

This clonotype appeared once. J is TRBJ2-2 and V is TRBV27; D assignment may be TRBD1 or TRBD2 (5 bases each). CDR1 MNHEY and CDR2 SMNVEV come from the germline V gene (reference sequence). V gave up 11 bases and J gave up 14 bases, with 24 bases separating them. The length of the CDR3 is 13 residues. This CDR3 reads CAAPRGPEVELFF. As DNA, the CDR3 is TGTGCCGCCCCCCGGGGCCCAGAGGTGGAACTGTTTTTT.

The chain uses TRBV9 and TRBJ2-3, with 11 bases identical to TRBD2. With 4 bases clipped from V and 1 base from J, the junction kept 8 bases outside the gene matches. This CDR3 region has 17 residues. Per germline, CDR1 SGDLS and CDR2 YYNGEE. CDR3 DNA: TGTGCCAGCAGCTTGTACGGGACTAGCGGCCGCACAGATACGCAGTATTTT. Protein product: CASSLYGTSGRTDTQYF. Complete variable domain (other parts from reference TRBV9 and TRBJ2-3): DSGVTQTPKHLITATGQRVTLRCSPRSGDLSVYWYQQSLDQGLQFLIQYYNGEERAKGNILERFSAQQFPDLHSELNLSSLELGDSALYFCASSLYGTSGRTDTQYFGPGTRLTVL.

Only one count was recorded for this clonotype. The chain joins TRBV24-1 to TRBJ2-7; TRBD1 might be the D (6 bases). V gave up 3 bases and J gave up 4 bases, with 12 bases separating them. Per the germline V gene, CDR1 is KGHDR and CDR2 is SFDVKD. CDR3 length equals 14 residues. CDR3 loop: CATSDPNRDYEQYF. The CDR3, as DNA: TGTGCCACCAGTGATCCTAACAGGGATTACGAGCAGTACTTC.

Only one count was recorded for this clonotype. The genes are TRBV27 and TRBJ2-4; 8 bases match TRBD2. The CDR3 sequence is 16 residues long. V shed 4 bases and J 8 bases; nucleotides not matched to a gene: 13. Germline loops: CDR1 MNHEY, CDR2 SMNVEV (reference sequence). This CDR3 is CASSSPGMGTRDIQYF. The CDR3 region has the DNA TGTGCCAGCAGTTCCCCGGGGATGGGGACTAGAGACATTCAGTACTTC.

The chain carries TRBV9 and TRBJ2-2; D could derive from TRBD1 or TRBD2 (5 bases each). CDR3 length: 16 amino acids. With 4 bases removed from V and 0 bases from J, the gap between germline ends came to 13 bases. CDR1 is SGDLS, CDR2 YYNGEE, per germline. This chain's CDR3 is CASSPYQGPNTGELFF. Here the CDR3 DNA reads TGTGCCAGCAGCCCGTACCAGGGACCGAACACCGGGGAGCTGTTTTTT.